One TCR beta chain is described in this entry. No cognate antigen has been identified for it. Per-base qualities were not stored, and no clone one base away is much larger. This sample is part of a study of shared clonotypes between healthy human individuals (dated by TCRdb to 2020 to 2022). Regarding the complete study: The cohort included three men and a couple of women between 18 and 49 years of age. Per donor, leukapheresis produced somewhere between about 0.9 and 9.5 billion PBMCs. For each donor, CD4 naive and CD4 memory were each run on three plates, CD8 naive on two plates, and CD8 memory on one plate. To increase sequencing depth and limit assay-specific biases, TCR repertoire library preparation and sequencing were carried out by different laboratories using diverse techniques. Blood TCR repertoires of five healthy adults were deeply sequenced to estimate repertoire size and the extent of clonotype sharing between individuals.

The paper as a whole reports these results and caveats: Rarefaction of sorted-subset datasets indicated incomplete sequencing despite the large sequencing depth. When a handful of donors were compared, the shared fraction of clonotypes was about 5% for naive CD4, around 4% for naive CD8, about 2.5% for memory CD4, and roughly 0.4% for memory CD8. The genetic and exposure-history diversity represented was limited by the small number of donors. Clonotypes shared by all four sorted-subset donors showed higher generation probabilities than non-shared clonotypes. Estimated clonotype richness was generally larger for naive than for memory subsets. Based on pairwise subsampling, the degree of clonotype sharing among donors was expected to be affected by sequencing depth. Sampling was restricted to blood, and TCR repertoires in tissue are likely to differ from TCR repertoires in blood.

The donors were healthy, HIV-negative adults who had no recently reported acute infections or vaccinations. All donors were Caucasian adults living in Nashville, Tennessee, USA. CD4+ T cells were enriched by magnetic negative selection; naive cells were then positively selected on CD45RA, and the negative fraction formed the memory subset. Blood was obtained by leukapheresis, after which PBMCs were separated by Ficoll-Histopaque density gradient centrifugation and cryopreserved in liquid nitrogen vapor phase. Purity and quantity of every magnetically sorted T cell population were checked by analytical flow cytometry. Genomic DNA was isolated from every sorted fraction and measured by UV absorbance on a Nanodrop 2000c. The CDR3 runs 16 amino acids, cysteine and phenylalanine included. The only DNA kept is the CDR3, 48 bases in frame from the first base. Taken from the germline V gene, the CDR1 and CDR2 loops are SGDLS and YYNGEE. Trimming at the junction amounts to 4 bases on V and 2 bases on J, and the germline ends lie 16 bases apart.

Using the deep immunoSEQ assay, multiplex PCR amplified TCR CDR3 regions from genomic DNA. Extracted genomic DNA from each cell subset was distributed evenly across all wells of several immunoSEQ 96-well plates, and each plate was treated as a replicate. For sorted subsets, each replicate PCR was loaded with about 0.2 ug genomic DNA, equivalent to 30,000 or so T cell genomes. Purified libraries were measured with a Qubit 3.0 fluorometer, size-checked on a Bioanalyzer 2100, and measured again with the KAPA Library Quantification kit. Every immunoSEQ 96-well plate was sequenced on a separate single-read 150-cycle Illumina NextSeq 550 flow cell. Under the source paper's analysis protocol: Because the immunoSEQ output included only junctional sequences and no quality scores, the filtering could not be the same as the filtering used for full-length reads. To assign V/J genes and CDR3, sequences were annotated using PyIR, a Python wrapper for IgBLAST v1.9, with IMGT germline references. Reads were removed for weak V/J assignments (E-value above 1e-6), missing CDR3, stop codons, out-of-frame junctions, or ambiguous translated residues. V3J clonotypes were defined by identical inferred V gene, J gene, and CDR3 amino acid sequence. To compute the percentage overlap between repertoires, the number of shared unique clonotypes was divided by the size of the smaller repertoire. RTK rarefaction, the Chao1 estimator, and Recon v2.1 estimates of unobserved clonotypes were used to assess repertoire richness. OLGA was used to compute generation probabilities for all TCRbeta clonotypes that the gDNA method yielded from a handful of donors. The table comes from immuneACCESS by way of TCRdb, which keeps in-frame sequences with V and J called. Part of the clones is missing from these tables; in studies checked, under half for an unresolved V gene and the rest for unknown reasons. V, J and clone size are taken as reported in that table, and D and trimming were inferred from the DNA itself. This sample is represented by more than 1,200,000 clones; around 98.5% of them were singletons. 0.36% of the sample comes from the top ten.

The specimen sequenced was naive CD4+ T cells sorted from blood. In the paper's terms, the cell subset or site label means: CD45RA+ positively selected. The chain is made from TRBV9 and TRBJ1-3; D gene: possibly TRBD1, on 5 matching bases. The sequence was collected from a man aged 25 to 40 in good health. The CDR3 reads CASSPFGGSAGNTIYF. The nucleotide sequence reads as follows: TGTGCCAGCAGCCCTTTCGGGGGGTCGGCTGGAAACACCATATATTTT.